Listed here are 20 T cell receptor beta chains from one sample, sequenced in a study of blood T cell repertoires in COVID-19. Assay: immunoSEQ multiplex PCR; the TCRdb copy retains only in-frame clones and omits some. There are 130,000 to 150,000 clones in the sample; about four fifths occur only once, and approximately 5% lies in the top ten. The sequenced sample consisted of peripheral blood. The receptors come from a woman in her seventies with COVID-19, enrolled during active disease.

This clone has only a few counts. The chain employs TRBV7-9 and TRBJ2-4; 7 nucleotides line up with TRBD1. V shed 6 bases, J shed 1 base, and the junction held 15 bases outside the gene matches. In germline, CDR1 is SEHNR, CDR2 FQNEAQ (reference sequence). The CDR3 sequence is 18 residues long. CDR3 sequence (DNA): TGTGCCAGCAGTCAAGGGGGCCTAAGGACCGGGGCCAAAAACATTCAGTACTTC. This sequence encodes CASSQGGLRTGAKNIQYF.

The V call is TRBV6-2 or TRBV6-3, the J call TRBJ2-1, with a possible D match to TRBD1 (5 bases). V gave up 4 bases and J gave up 9 bases, with 10 bases separating them. This CDR3 has 12 residues. Per the germline V gene, CDR1 is MNHEY and CDR2 is SVGEGT. In nucleotides, the CDR3 is TGTGCCAGCAGTTGGGTAGACAGTGAGCAGTTCTTC. Translated, it gives CASSWVDSEQFF.

The CDR3: CASSAGTTSTDTQYF. CDR3 in DNA: TGTGCCAGCAGCGCTGGGACTACGAGCACAGATACGCAGTATTTT. V usage is TRBV9 and J usage is TRBJ2-3; 7 nucleotides agree with TRBD2. From germline, CDR1 is SGDLS and CDR2 YYNGEE. The junction had 4 bases not matched to a gene; V was cut back by 3 bases and J by 0 bases. The CDR3 loop spans 15 amino acids. Full variable domain (rest looked up from reference TRBV9 and TRBJ2-3): DSGVTQTPKHLITATGQRVTLRCSPRSGDLSVYWYQQSLDQGLQFLIQYYNGEERAKGNILERFSAQQFPDLHSELNLSSLELGDSALYFCASSAGTTSTDTQYFGPGTRLTVL.

In its sample, this clone was seen a few times. The chain recombines TRBV27 with TRBJ1-5, with 7 bases fitting TRBD1. The CDR3 covers 16 residues. J gave up 5 bases and V 4 bases, and 11 bases lay outside the gene matches. Germline V CDR1 and CDR2: MNHEY, SMNVEV (reference sequence). CDR3 coding DNA: TGTGCCAGCAGTTCGTGGGACAGAGGAATCCATCAGCCCCAGCATTTT. This translates into CASSSWDRGIHQPQHF.

A note on this clone: One end of the junction is discordant with germline, which a read error may explain. This rearrangement joins TRBV3-1 (or the pseudogene TRBV3-2) to TRBJ1-2, with D perhaps matching TRBD1 (5 bases). CDR3 length: 12 amino acids. Germline assignment: CDR1 LGHDT and CDR2 YNNKEL (reference sequence). The CDR3 nucleotides are TGTGCCAGCAGCCTCACCACCGGGGGTAAGGCCTTC. Its protein product is CASSLTTGGKAF.

This rearrangement joins TRBV7-9 to TRBJ2-7; 7 bases match TRBD1. With V trimmed by 4 bases and J by 4 bases, 10 bases remained unmatched. This CDR3 has 15 residues. The V gene's germline CDR1 is SEHNR and CDR2 FQNEAQ (reference sequence). The DNA for the CDR3 is TGTGCCAGCAGCTCCCGGGACAGCCGGAGGTACGAGCAGTACTTC. It codes for CASSSRDSRRYEQYF.

The genes are TRBV23-1 and TRBJ1-4; 7 nucleotides align to TRBD1. TRBV23-1 is identified as an open reading frame with a role that is uncertain. The CDR3 loop spans 16 amino acids. V shed 6 bases, J shed 7 bases, and the junction held 14 bases outside the gene matches. The CDR3 protein is CASRQWIQGTGEKLFF. CDR3 nucleotides: TGCGCCAGCAGGCAGTGGATACAGGGGACGGGTGAAAAACTGTTTTTT.

The V and J genes are TRBV29-1 and TRBJ1-1; D might be TRBD1 (5 bases). Trimming stripped 1 base from V and 1 base from J, with 7 bases between. The CDR3 is 13 residues long. CDR1 is SQVTM and CDR2 is ANQGSEA in the germline V gene. The CDR3 protein is CSVEVTGNTEAFF. The CDR3 nucleotides read TGCAGCGTTGAAGTCACAGGGAACACTGAAGCTTTCTTT.

The rearrangement uses TRBV7-9 and TRBJ2-5; the match to TRBD2 covers 7 bases. The trim removed 5 bases at V and 5 bases at J, leaving 5 bases unmatched. Germline CDR1 is SEHNR and CDR2 is FQNEAQ (reference sequence). This CDR3 contains 13 residues. Here the CDR3 DNA reads TGTGCCAGCAGCGGAAGGCGGGGGGAGACCCAGTACTTC. Amino acids: CASSGRRGETQYF.

V usage is TRBV6-5 and J usage is TRBJ1-5; TRBD1 is a possible D gene (5 bases). Germline lookup yields CDR1 MNHEY and CDR2 SVGAGI. CDR3 size: 13 residues. Deletions cut 5 bases from V and 5 bases from J, with 10 bases between. This chain's CDR3 is CASSHLGDQPQHF. The CDR3 nucleotides are TGTGCCAGCAGTCACCTAGGGGATCAGCCCCAGCATTTT.

This clone occurred once. The rearrangement links TRBV19 to TRBJ1-4, with D unclear. The CDR3 is 16 residues long. Deletions cut 0 bases from V and 2 bases from J, with 10 bases between. Germline CDR1 and CDR2: LNHDA and SQIVND (reference sequence). This chain's CDR3 is CASSIDHGGTNEKLFF. Written as DNA, the CDR3 is TGTGCCAGTAGTATAGATCACGGAGGGACTAATGAAAAACTGTTTTTT.

This clone appeared a single time. V and J are TRBV3-1 (or the pseudogene TRBV3-2) and TRBJ2-7, with TRBD2 matching 7 bases. CDR1 LGHDT and CDR2 YNNKEL come from the germline V gene (reference sequence). Germline trimming cut 4 bases from V and 3 bases from J; bases unmatched to any gene: 6. CDR3 length equals 14 residues. The CDR3: CASSPPWGGYEQYF. DNA of the CDR3: TGTGCCAGCAGCCCGCCCTGGGGGGGCTACGAGCAGTACTTC.

The chain recombines TRBV30 with TRBJ1-1; D unclear. The V and J ends lost 0 bases and 4 bases respectively, with 12 bases between them. CDR1 and CDR2 (germline): GTSNPN, SVGIG (reference sequence). The CDR3 length is 14 residues. CDR3 amino acids: CAWSVSDWGTEAFF. CDR3 nucleotides: TGTGCCTGGAGTGTATCGGACTGGGGCACTGAAGCTTTCTTT.

Worth noting for this clone: A much more abundant neighbour one base away suggests this may be a read error. The same CDR3 arises from other DNA sequences in this sample as well. This chain connects TRBV30 to TRBJ1-5; 8 bases map to TRBD1. This CDR3 has 13 amino acids. V dropped 1 base and J dropped 4; count of bases not matched to a gene: 0. From germline, CDR1 is GTSNPN and CDR2 SVGIG (reference sequence). The CDR3 loop reads CAWSDRGNQPQHF. CDR3 DNA sequence: TGTGCCTGGAGTGACAGGGGGAATCAGCCCCAGCATTTT.

The chain carries TRBV27 and TRBJ2-1; no firm D call. The CDR3 spans 12 residues. Germline CDR1 MNHEY, CDR2 SMNVEV (reference sequence). Trimming removed 5 bases at V and 4 bases at J, with 6 bases between. The CDR3 reads CASSRAYNEQFF. DNA of the CDR3: TGTGCCAGCAGTCGAGCTTACAATGAGCAGTTCTTC.

The V call is TRBV5-5, the J call TRBJ1-2; 7 bases align to TRBD1. This CDR3 has 15 amino acids. In germline, CDR1 is SGHKS, CDR2 YYEKEE (reference sequence). J gave up 3 bases and V 4 bases, and 9 bases lay outside the gene matches. CDR3 sequence: CASSPGTASYYGYTF. The CDR3 DNA follows: TGTGCCAGCAGCCCCGGGACAGCCAGCTACTATGGCTACACCTTC.

The chain joins TRBV7-2 to TRBJ1-1, with TRBD1 matching 8 bases. CDR1 and CDR2 from the germline V gene are SGHTA and FQGNSA. The V segment lost 3 bases and the J segment 2 bases; nucleotides outside the gene matches: 2. This CDR3 contains 14 residues. CDR3 nucleotides: TGTGCCAGCAGCTTGCAGGGGGCTAACACTGAAGCTTTCTTT. It specifies CASSLQGANTEAFF.

V usage is TRBV7-9 and J usage is TRBJ1-6; D unresolved. In germline, CDR1 is SEHNR, CDR2 FQNEAQ (reference sequence). This CDR3 has 13 residues. V was clipped by 1 base and J by 10 bases, with 8 bases between them. The DNA for the CDR3 is TGTGCCAGCAGCTTAGGGGCCAAATCACCCCTCCACTTT. Translated, it gives CASSLGAKSPLHF.

The chain couples TRBV30 to TRBJ2-2; D may be TRBD2 (6 bases). Germline loops: CDR1 GTSNPN, CDR2 SVGIG (reference sequence). The CDR3 is 14 residues long. The V end lost 3 bases, the J end lost 3 bases, and 11 bases lay between the germline ends. CDR3 protein: CAWSPGLHTGELFF. Here the CDR3 DNA reads TGTGCCTGGAGCCCGGGACTTCACACCGGGGAGCTGTTTTTT.

CDR3 coding DNA: TGTGCCACCAGCGAGGGCGTAGCTGGGGCCAACGTCCTGACTTTC. This sequence encodes CATSEGVAGANVLTF. V and J are TRBV24-1 and TRBJ2-6; perhaps TRBD2 as D (5 bases). Looked up from germline, CDR1 is KGHDR and CDR2 is SFDVKD. The CDR3 loop spans 15 amino acids. Between the trimmed V and J ends, which lost 7 bases and 2 bases, there was a span of 11 bases.